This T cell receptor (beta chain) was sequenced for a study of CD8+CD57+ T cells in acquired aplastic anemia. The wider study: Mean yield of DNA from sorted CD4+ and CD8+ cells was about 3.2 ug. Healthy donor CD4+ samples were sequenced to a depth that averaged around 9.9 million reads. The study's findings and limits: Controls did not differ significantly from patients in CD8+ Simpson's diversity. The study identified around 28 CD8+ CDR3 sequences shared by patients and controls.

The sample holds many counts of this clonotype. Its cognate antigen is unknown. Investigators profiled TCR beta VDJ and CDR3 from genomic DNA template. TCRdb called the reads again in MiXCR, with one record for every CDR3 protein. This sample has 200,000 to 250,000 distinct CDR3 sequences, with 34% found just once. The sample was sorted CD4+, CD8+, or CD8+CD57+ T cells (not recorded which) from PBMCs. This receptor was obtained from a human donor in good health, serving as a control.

The CDR3 DNA is TGCAGTGCTAGAACGACCGGGAACACTGAAGCTTTCTTT. This sequence encodes CSARTTGNTEAFF. The chain links TRBV20-1 to TRBJ1-1; D ambiguous. The V gene's germline CDR1 is DFQATT and CDR2 SNEGSKA (reference sequence). This CDR3 is built from 13 residues. V gave up 2 bases and J gave up 1 base, with 8 bases separating them.